This T cell receptor beta chain was captured in a study of T cells in localized non-small cell lung cancer. Turning to this clone: What it binds is unknown.

Using immunoSEQ multiplex PCR, the repertoire was profiled, and TCRdb retains in-frame clones only, with some absent. The repertoire has 41,000 or so clones, around 83% of them found once; the top ten carry roughly 7.7%. The CDR3 is made up of 13 amino acids. V shed 7 bases and J shed 1 base, with 10 bases lying between them. Germline CDR1 LNHDA, CDR2 SQIVND (reference sequence). Study-level results: An association was observed between higher blood T cell density and longer overall survival. There were a median around 53 of the top 100 tumor clones appearing in adjacent lung. Uninvolved adjacent lung showed higher T cell clonality than tumor.

Specimen: peripheral blood, collected before any cancer treatment. The chain couples TRBV19 to TRBJ2-5, with D possibly TRBD2 on 6 matching bases. The TCR comes from a woman between 18 and 50 years old with stage III lung adenocarcinoma. CDR3 sequence (DNA): TGTGCCAGTAACACCGGGAGCCAAGAGACCCAGTACTTC. This sequence encodes CASNTGSQETQYF.